Below, 8 T cell receptor beta chains from the same sample are listed, as sequenced in a study of ipilimumab plus nivolumab after autologous stem cell transplantation. Some clones are missing from TCRdb's copy, which holds only in-frame ones; the method was immunoSEQ multiplex PCR. The repertoire consists of 12,000 or so clones, with about 74% occurring once and the leading ten covering 11%. The sequenced sample was PBMCs, obtained in a trial of ipilimumab plus nivolumab as post-transplant consolidation. The origin of the receptors is a male donor with multiple myeloma.

The V gene is TRBV28, the J gene TRBJ2-7; D gene unclear. With 6 bases removed from V and 2 bases from J, the gap between germline ends came to 14 bases. Germline V gene lookup returns CDR1 MDHEN and CDR2 SYDVKM. The CDR3 totals 14 residues. The CDR3 loop is CASRRSGSPYEQYF. CDR3 nucleotide sequence: TGTGCCAGCAGACGTTCCGGGTCCCCCTACGAGCAGTACTTC.

The chain couples TRBV10-1 to TRBJ2-7; weak D call: TRBD1 (6 bases). The length of the CDR3 is 14 residues. The V end lost 2 bases, the J end lost 5 bases, and 13 bases lay between the germline ends. Germline values: CDR1 WNHNN, CDR2 SYGVQD (reference sequence). DNA for the CDR3: TGCGCCAGCAGTGAGGTCCAGGGGAGCGACGAGCAGTACTTC. Protein sequence: CASSEVQGSDEQYF.

CDR3 sequence (DNA): TGTGCCAGCAGAACCTCTGAGGGCTTGCTCCATGAGCAGTTCTTC. Its translation: CASRTSEGLLHEQFF. V gene TRBV6-5 combines with J gene TRBJ2-1; TRBD2 is a possible D gene (5 bases). V was shortened by 6 bases and J by 8 bases, with 20 bases between the two germline ends. The CDR3 is made up of 15 amino acids. Germline CDR1 MNHEY, CDR2 SVGAGI.

This chain uses TRBV5-4 with TRBJ1-2; D ambiguous. The CDR3 extends over 15 amino acids. The V gene's germline CDR1 is SGHNT and CDR2 YYREEE (reference sequence). The V end lost 2 bases, the J end lost 0 bases, and 11 bases lay between the germline ends. CDR3 in amino acids: CASSFKVLANYGYTF. Written as DNA, the CDR3 is TGTGCCAGCAGCTTCAAAGTCCTCGCTAACTATGGCTACACCTTC.

The V and J genes are TRBV5-1 and TRBJ1-4; TRBD1 might be the D (6 bases). Trimming removed 2 bases at V and 6 bases at J, with 14 bases between. Germline V lookup: CDR1 SGHRS, CDR2 YFSETQ. The CDR3 consists of 15 residues. The CDR3, as DNA: TGCGCCAGCAGCTTTGGGGGCGCCTTAGATGAAAAACTGTTTTTT. This sequence encodes CASSFGGALDEKLFF.

The rearrangement links TRBV9 to TRBJ2-3; TRBD2 is a possible D gene (5 bases). Per germline, CDR1 SGDLS and CDR2 YYNGEE. The length of the CDR3 is 17 residues. V was pared by 3 bases and J by 4 bases, with 21 bases between. This CDR3 is CASSELGLRMGADTQYF. CDR3 in DNA: TGTGCCAGCAGCGAGCTGGGCCTCCGAATGGGAGCAGATACGCAGTATTTT.

The rearrangement links TRBV21-1 to TRBJ1-3; the DNA was not used to check the table's D call, TRBD1. TRBV21-1 is a pseudogene segment. The CDR3 consists of 16 residues. CDR3 residues: CASSGALQHARNTIYF. The CDR3 DNA is TGTGCCAGCAGTGGGGCGCTACAACACGCACGAAACACCATATATTTT.

The genes are TRBV7-9 and TRBJ1-6, with D tentatively TRBD1 (6 bases). The CDR3 is 15 residues long. Per germline, CDR1 SEHNR and CDR2 FQNEAQ (reference sequence). With 1 base removed from V and 10 bases from J, the gap between germline ends came to 14 bases. The CDR3 spells CASSLEWAGASPLHF. The DNA for the CDR3 is TGTGCCAGCAGCTTAGAATGGGCAGGGGCATCACCCCTCCACTTT.